Listed here is a single T cell receptor beta chain. As yet, its antigen is unknown. These data come from a study of cytomegalovirus exposure and HLA in healthy donors. Study summary: The 550 to 800 first-cohort repertoires and the roughly 120 validation repertoires shared the same platform, a later analysis reported. Study-wide results and limits: A few chains tied to CMV proved CMV antigen-specific in vitro. Despite most TCR sequences being rare, some public TCRs occurred in many donors. A later analysis found first-cohort TCR clusters tended to co-occur in the 120 validation repertoires.

Sequenced by immunoSEQ multiplex PCR; TCRdb stores in-frame clones only, minus some. The sample shows a few hundred thousand clones, approximately 88% of them seen only once. V lost 7 bases to trimming and J lost 1 base; unmatched junction nucleotides: 6. The CDR3 is 14 amino acids. The germline gives CDR1 SGHAT, CDR2 FQNNGV. Sequenced input: PBMCs. The receptor's source is a woman between 25 and 40 years old in good health and CMV-seropositive. The chain employs TRBV11-2 and TRBJ2-7, with 8 bases identical to TRBD1. CDR3 loop: CASTDRGLSYEQYF. CDR3 bases: TGTGCCAGCACCGACAGGGGCCTTTCCTACGAGCAGTACTTC.